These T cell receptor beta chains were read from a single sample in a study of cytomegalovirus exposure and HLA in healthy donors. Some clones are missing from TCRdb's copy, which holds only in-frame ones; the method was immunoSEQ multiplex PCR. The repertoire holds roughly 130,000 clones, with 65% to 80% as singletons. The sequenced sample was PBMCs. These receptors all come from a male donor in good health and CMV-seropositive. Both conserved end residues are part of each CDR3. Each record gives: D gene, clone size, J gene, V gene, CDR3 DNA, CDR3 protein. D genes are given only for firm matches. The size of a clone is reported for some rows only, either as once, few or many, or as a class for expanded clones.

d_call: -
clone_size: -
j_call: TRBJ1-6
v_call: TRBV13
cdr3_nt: TGTGCCAGCAGCCCGACCCCAGGGATAGGATCACCCCTCCACTTT
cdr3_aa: CASSPTPGIGSPLHF

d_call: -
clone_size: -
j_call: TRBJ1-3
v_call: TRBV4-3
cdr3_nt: TGCGCCAGCAGCCAAGATCGTCGGGACACCATATATTTT
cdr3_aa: CASSQDRRDTIYF

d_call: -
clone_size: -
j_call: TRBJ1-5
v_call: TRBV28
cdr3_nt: TGTGCCAGCAGTTCAGGGTATAGCAATCAGCCCCAGCATTTT
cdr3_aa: CASSSGYSNQPQHF

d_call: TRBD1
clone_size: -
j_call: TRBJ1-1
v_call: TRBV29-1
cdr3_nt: TGCAGCGTTGATGAAGGGGGCGCAGGAACTGAAGCTTTCTTT
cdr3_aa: CSVDEGGAGTEAFF

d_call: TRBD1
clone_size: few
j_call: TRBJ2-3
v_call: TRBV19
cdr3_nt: TGTGCCAGTAGTATAAGGGACAGGAGCACAGATACGCAGTATTTT
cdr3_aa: CASSIRDRSTDTQYF

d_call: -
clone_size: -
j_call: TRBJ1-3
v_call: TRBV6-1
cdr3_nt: TGTGCCAGCAGTTTAGGAAACACCATATATTTT
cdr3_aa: CASSLGNTIYF

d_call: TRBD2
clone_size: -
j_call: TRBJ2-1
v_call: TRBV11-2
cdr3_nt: TGTGCCAGCAGCCCAGGAGTGGGACTAGCGGTCAATGAGCAGTTCTTC
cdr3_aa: CASSPGVGLAVNEQFF

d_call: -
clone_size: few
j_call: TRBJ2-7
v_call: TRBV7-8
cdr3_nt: TGTGCCAGCAGCACGAACAGGGTCTACGAGCAGTACTTC
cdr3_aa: CASSTNRVYEQYF

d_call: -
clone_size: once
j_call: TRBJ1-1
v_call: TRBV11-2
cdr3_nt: TGTGCCAGCAGCTTAGTGTTGTGGGGGGACACTGAAGCTTTCTTT
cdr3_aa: CASSLVLWGDTEAFF

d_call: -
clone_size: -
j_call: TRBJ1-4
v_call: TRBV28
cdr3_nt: TGTGCCAGCAGTCAGGAGGGGCCCGAAAAACTGTTTTTT
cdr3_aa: CASSQEGPEKLFF

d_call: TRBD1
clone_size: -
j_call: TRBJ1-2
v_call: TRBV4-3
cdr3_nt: TGCGCCAGCGGCCAAGATCCTGGGACAGGGAAGAAGTACACCTTC
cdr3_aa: CASGQDPGTGKKYTF

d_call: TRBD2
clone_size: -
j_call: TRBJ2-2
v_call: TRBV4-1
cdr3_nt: TGCGCCAGCATCCCCCGGGGAGCGGGGGGCACCGGGGAGCTGTTTTTT
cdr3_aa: CASIPRGAGGTGELFF

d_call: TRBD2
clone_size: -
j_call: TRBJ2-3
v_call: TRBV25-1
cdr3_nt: TGTGCCAGCAGTGAATCCCTTGGACTAGCGGGATTGGGAGATACGCAGTATTTT
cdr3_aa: CASSESLGLAGLGDTQYF

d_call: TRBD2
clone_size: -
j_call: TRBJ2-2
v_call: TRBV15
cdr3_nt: TGTGCCACCAGCAGTTTAGCGGGGGGATTGAACACCGGGGAGCTGTTTTTT
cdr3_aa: CATSSLAGGLNTGELFF

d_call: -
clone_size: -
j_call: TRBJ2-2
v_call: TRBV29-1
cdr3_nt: TGCAGCGTTGAAGTCGGAGCTAGCTTTGACACCGGGGAGCTGTTTTTT
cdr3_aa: CSVEVGASFDTGELFF

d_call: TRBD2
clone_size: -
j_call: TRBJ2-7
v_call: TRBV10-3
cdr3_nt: TGTGCCATCAGTGAGGGACTAGCGGGAGCCTACGAGCAGTACTTC
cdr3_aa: CAISEGLAGAYEQYF

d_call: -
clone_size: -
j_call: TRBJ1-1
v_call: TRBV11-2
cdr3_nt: TGTGCCAGCAGCTTATTGGCAGGGGTTGGCACTGAAGCTTTCTTT
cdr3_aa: CASSLLAGVGTEAFF

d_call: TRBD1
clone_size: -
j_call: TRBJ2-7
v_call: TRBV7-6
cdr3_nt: TGTGCCAGCAGCTTACGGGACAGATCTGGGGAGCAGTACTTC
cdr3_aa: CASSLRDRSGEQYF

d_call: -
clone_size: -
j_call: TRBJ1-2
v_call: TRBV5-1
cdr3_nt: TGCGCCAGCAGGACAGACGCTAACTATGGCTACACCTTC
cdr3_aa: CASRTDANYGYTF

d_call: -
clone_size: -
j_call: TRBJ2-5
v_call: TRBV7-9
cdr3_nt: TGTGCCAGCAGCTTAGGGGCGGGGCAGTACTTC
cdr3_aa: CASSLGAGQYF

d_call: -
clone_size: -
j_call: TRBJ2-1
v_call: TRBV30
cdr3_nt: TGTGCCTGGAGTGTGGTTAGCGAGCAGTTCTTC
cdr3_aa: CAWSVVSEQFF

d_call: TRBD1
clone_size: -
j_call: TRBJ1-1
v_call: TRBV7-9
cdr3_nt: TGTGCCAGCAGAACAGCCGGGACAGGGGCTTTCTTT
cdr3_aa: CASRTAGTGAFF

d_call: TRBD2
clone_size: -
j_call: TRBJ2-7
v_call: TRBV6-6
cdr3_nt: TGTGCCAGCAGTTACCCGGGACTAGCGGGGGGGGGAGAGCAGTACTTC
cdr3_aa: CASSYPGLAGGGEQYF

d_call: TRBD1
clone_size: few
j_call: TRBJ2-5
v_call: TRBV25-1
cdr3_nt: TGTGCCAGCAGTGAATTAGCAGGGGGCGAGACCCAGTACTTC
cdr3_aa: CASSELAGGETQYF

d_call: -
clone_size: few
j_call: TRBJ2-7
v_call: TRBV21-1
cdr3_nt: TGTGCCAGCAGCATTCCAAAAGGGACAGGAAGGGGCTACTACGAGCAGTACTTC
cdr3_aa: CASSIPKGTGRGYYEQYF

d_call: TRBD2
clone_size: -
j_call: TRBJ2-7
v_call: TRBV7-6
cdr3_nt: TGTGCCAGCAGCTTAGTAAGCGGGAGCTCCTACGAGCAGTACTTC
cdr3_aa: CASSLVSGSSYEQYF

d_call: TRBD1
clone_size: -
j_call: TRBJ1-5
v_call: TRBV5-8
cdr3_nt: TGTGCCAGCAGCTTTCCCAGGGGGAGCCTTAATCAGCCCCAGCATTTT
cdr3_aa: CASSFPRGSLNQPQHF

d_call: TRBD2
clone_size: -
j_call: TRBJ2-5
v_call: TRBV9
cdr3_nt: TGTGCCAGCAGCGTAGCGGGAGGGCCCTTACAAGAGACCCAGTACTTC
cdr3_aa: CASSVAGGPLQETQYF

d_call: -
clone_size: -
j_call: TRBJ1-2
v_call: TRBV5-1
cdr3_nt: TGCGCCAGCAGCGAGACAGGCTATGGCTACACCTTC
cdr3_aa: CASSETGYGYTF

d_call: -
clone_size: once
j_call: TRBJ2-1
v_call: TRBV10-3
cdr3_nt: TGTGCCATCAGTGAGGAGAACAATGAGCAGTTCTTC
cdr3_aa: CAISEENNEQFF

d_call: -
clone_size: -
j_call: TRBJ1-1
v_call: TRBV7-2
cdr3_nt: TGTGCCAGCAGGTTGGCCCGACAGAGGAACACTGAAGCTTTCTTT
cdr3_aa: CASRLARQRNTEAFF

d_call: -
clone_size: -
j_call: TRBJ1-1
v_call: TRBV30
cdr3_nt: TGTGCCTGGAGTGCTGTAGCTGAAGCTTTCTTT
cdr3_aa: CAWSAVAEAFF

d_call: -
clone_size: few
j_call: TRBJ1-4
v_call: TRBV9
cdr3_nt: TGTGCCAGCAGCGTAAGCTTAGGGCAGACCAGCGGTGAAAAACTGTTTTTT
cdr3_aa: CASSVSLGQTSGEKLFF

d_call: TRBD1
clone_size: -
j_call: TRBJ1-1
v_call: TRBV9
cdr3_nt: TGTGCCAGCAGCGCGACAGGGTTCATGAACACTGAAGCTTTCTTT
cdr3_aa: CASSATGFMNTEAFF

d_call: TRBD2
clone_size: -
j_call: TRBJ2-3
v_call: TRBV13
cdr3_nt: TGTGCTAGCACCGAAAAACGGGGACTAACAGATGCGCAGTATTTT
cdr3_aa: CASTEKRGLTDAQYF

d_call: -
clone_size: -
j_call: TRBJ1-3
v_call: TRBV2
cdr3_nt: TGTGCCAGCGCCGGAGGACAGCAAAACACCATATATTTT
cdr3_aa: CASAGGQQNTIYF

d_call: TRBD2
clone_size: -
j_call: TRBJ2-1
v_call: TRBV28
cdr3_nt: TGTGCCAGCAGTTTGTACGGACTAGCGGGACCCTACAATGAGCAGTTCTTC
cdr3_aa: CASSLYGLAGPYNEQFF

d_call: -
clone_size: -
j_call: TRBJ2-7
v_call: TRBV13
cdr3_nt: TGTGCCAGCAGCTTAGGCCCCAGCTCCTACGAGCAGTACTTC
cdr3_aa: CASSLGPSSYEQYF

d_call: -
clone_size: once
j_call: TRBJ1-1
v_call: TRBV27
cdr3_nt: TGTGCCAGCAGTTTTGAGGGTCGCCTTGAAGCTTTCTTT
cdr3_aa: CASSFEGRLEAFF

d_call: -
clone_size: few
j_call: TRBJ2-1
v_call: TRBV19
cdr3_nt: TGTGCCAGTAGAATGGGCGCCTACAATGAGCAGTTCTTC
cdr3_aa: CASRMGAYNEQFF

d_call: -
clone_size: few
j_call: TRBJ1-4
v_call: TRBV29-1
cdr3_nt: TGCAGCGTCCCCGAATCGGGGGGAGAAAAACTGTTTTTT
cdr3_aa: CSVPESGGEKLFF